This TCR beta chain was captured in a study of chemoradiotherapy in HPV16-positive cancers. Study background: A couple of HPV16-positive patients' cells yielded candidate HPV-specific clones and common motifs. Study-wide results and limits: In HPV16-positive patients, HPV-responsive T-cell expansion tracked better recurrence-free survival.

Profiled with immunoSEQ multiplex PCR; TCRdb holds only in-frame clones, not every one. The data contain about 25,000 clones, roughly 92% of them singletons. Repeated repertoire sampling spanned the course of chemoradiotherapy. Note on this clone: Its cognate antigen is unknown.

The sequence was collected from a human donor with HPV-associated anogenital cancer. Sequencing used blood, obtained from a patient who underwent chemoradiotherapy.

The CDR3 bases are TGTGCCACCCACCCCCGGGACAGGGTTCGAGAGACCCAGTACTTC. Amino acid sequence: CATHPRDRVRETQYF. This chain joins TRBV19 and TRBJ2-5, with TRBD1 matching over 9 bases. The CDR3 contains 15 residues. Germline lookup yields CDR1 LNHDA and CDR2 SQIVND (reference sequence). With V trimmed by 10 bases and J by 4 bases, 13 bases remained unmatched.